A selection of T cell receptor beta chains follows, all from one sample in a study of cytomegalovirus exposure and HLA in healthy donors. Clones were read by immunoSEQ multiplex PCR, and TCRdb kept only the in-frame ones, dropping some. The top ten clones hold approximately 2% of a sample with some 110,000 clones, about 80% of them seen once. The sample comprised PBMCs. Every receptor here comes from a man aged 30 to 45 in good health and CMV-seronegative. CDR3s leave out the opening cysteine and the closing phenylalanine or tryptophan. The listing skips clone size in some rows; elsewhere it reads once, few, many or a size class.

size,V,J,CDR3
-,TRBV4-3,TRBJ1-5,ASSQEAGTSQPQH
few,TRBV7-2,TRBJ2-1,ASSFSGTTVNNEQF
-,TRBV10-2,TRBJ2-1,ASSDGLAYEQF
once,TRBV2,TRBJ2-7,ASRDRVHEQY
-,TRBV5-1,TRBJ2-1,ASSLLAVNEQF
-,TRBV30,-,AWSRQGNHEQY
-,TRBV15,TRBJ2-1,ATSRDAGDEQF
-,TRBV19,TRBJ1-4,ASSSRGLPEKLF
once,TRBV29-1,TRBJ2-3,SVGRTSGGPDTQY
few,TRBV6-5,TRBJ1-1,ASSVRSHEAPEAF
-,TRBV7-6,TRBJ1-1,ASSLANRAEAF
-,TRBV19,TRBJ1-2,ASKILGLGYGYT
-,TRBV9,TRBJ2-1,ASSVAGNSYNEQF
few,TRBV6-5,TRBJ1-5,ASSYLGTGGNQPQH
-,TRBV18,TRBJ2-1,ASSPPGVNEQF
-,TRBV5-1,TRBJ1-2,ASSAGTGVGYT
-,TRBV29-1,TRBJ2-7,SVGDVKQY
-,TRBV9,TRBJ2-2,ASSVGGTGNSGELF
-,TRBV6-5,TRBJ1-1,ASEGDTEAF
-,TRBV18,TRBJ2-1,ASSPPAVETQF
-,TRBV29-1,TRBJ2-5,SVVDPGEVWETQY
few,TRBV6-5,TRBJ2-7,ASSETSGAYEQY
few,TRBV4-1,TRBJ1-2,ASSQVNTANYGYT
-,TRBV7-2,TRBJ2-1,ASSLAGTGMYNEQF
-,TRBV29-1,TRBJ1-1,SVDPVLNTEAF
-,TRBV30,TRBJ2-1,AWSASYNEQF
-,TRBV27,TRBJ2-7,ASSRRTGVSPYEQY
-,TRBV29-1,TRBJ1-1,SVQMNTEAF
few,TRBV9,TRBJ2-1,ASSVVLNNEQF
-,TRBV28,TRBJ1-5,ASSFMGRRRNQPQH
-,TRBV5-4,TRBJ2-1,ASSWGQASRNEQF
-,TRBV27,TRBJ2-5,ASSGFGRGLQETQY
few,TRBV7-2,TRBJ2-3,ASSLSSGPDTQY
-,TRBV9,TRBJ2-7,ASSGGSGRASEEQY
-,TRBV7-9,TRBJ1-2,ASSSRDSPFYGYT
-,TRBV11-2,TRBJ2-2,ASSLTGQGAGELF
-,TRBV30,TRBJ1-1,AWSVGRDTEAF
-,TRBV7-2,TRBJ2-5,ASSLASLADWNREAQY
-,TRBV29-1,TRBJ2-1,SGRRLAAGSDEQF
-,TRBV5-1,TRBJ2-1,ASSRNRDRYNEQF
-,TRBV30,TRBJ2-1,AWSAGTVAFNEQF
-,TRBV29-1,TRBJ2-7,SVAESYEQY
-,TRBV5-1,TRBJ1-1,ASSLGQGWDTEAF
medium-sized,TRBV5-6,TRBJ1-4,ASSISGVGEKLF
-,TRBV14,TRBJ2-7,ASSQQSGTTYEQY
-,TRBV29-1,TRBJ2-1,SVENSGYNEQF
once,TRBV7-2,TRBJ2-2,ASSDRDRVTGELF
once,TRBV7-3,TRBJ2-2,ATKEQGSTGELF
few,TRBV5-6,TRBJ1-6,ASSRVGGTSSPLH
-,TRBV18,TRBJ2-7,ASSPGTTYEQY
-,TRBV7-2,TRBJ2-3,ASSLLGGTVTDTQY